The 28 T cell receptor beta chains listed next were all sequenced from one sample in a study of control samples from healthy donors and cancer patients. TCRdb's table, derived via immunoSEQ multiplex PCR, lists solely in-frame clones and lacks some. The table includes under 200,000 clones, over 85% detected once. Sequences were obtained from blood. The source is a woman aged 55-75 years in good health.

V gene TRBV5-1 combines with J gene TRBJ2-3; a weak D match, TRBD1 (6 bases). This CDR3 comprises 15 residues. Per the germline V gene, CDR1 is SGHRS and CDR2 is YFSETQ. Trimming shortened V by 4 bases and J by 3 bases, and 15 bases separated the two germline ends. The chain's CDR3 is CASSPGTTQTDTQYF. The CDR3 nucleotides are TGCGCCAGCAGCCCCGGGACAACCCAGACAGATACGCAGTATTTT.

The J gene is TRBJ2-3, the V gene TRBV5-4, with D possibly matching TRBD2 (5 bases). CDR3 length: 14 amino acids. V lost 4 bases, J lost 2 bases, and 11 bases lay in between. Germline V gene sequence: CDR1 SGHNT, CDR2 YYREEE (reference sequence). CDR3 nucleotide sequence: TGTGCCAGCAGCCTAGGACTCGCCACAGATACGCAGTATTTT. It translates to CASSLGLATDTQYF.

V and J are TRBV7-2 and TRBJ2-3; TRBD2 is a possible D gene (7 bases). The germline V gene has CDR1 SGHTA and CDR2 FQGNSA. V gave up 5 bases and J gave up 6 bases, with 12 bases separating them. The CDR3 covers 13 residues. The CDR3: CASSQRGGDTQYF. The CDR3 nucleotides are TGTGCCAGCAGCCAGAGGGGGGGGGATACGCAGTATTTT.

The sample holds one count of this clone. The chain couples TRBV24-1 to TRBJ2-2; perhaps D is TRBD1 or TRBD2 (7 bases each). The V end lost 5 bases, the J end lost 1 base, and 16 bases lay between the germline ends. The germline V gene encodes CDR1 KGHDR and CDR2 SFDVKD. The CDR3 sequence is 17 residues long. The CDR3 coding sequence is TGTGCCACCAGTGCAGAGACAGGGAGGGGGAACACCGGGGAGCTGTTTTTT. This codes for CATSAETGRGNTGELFF.

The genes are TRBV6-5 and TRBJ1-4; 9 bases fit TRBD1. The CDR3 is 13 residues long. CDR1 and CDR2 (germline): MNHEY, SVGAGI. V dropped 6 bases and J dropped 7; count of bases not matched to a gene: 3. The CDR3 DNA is TGTGCCAGCAGACGACAGGGGGGTGAAAAACTGTTTTTT. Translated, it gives CASRRQGGEKLFF.

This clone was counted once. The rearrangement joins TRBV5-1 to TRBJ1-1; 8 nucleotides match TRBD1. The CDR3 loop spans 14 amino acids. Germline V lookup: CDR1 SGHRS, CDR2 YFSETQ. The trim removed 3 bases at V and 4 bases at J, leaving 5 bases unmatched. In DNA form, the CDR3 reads TGCGCCAGCAGCTCTACCACAGGGGGCACTGAAGCTTTCTTT. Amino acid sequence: CASSSTTGGTEAFF.

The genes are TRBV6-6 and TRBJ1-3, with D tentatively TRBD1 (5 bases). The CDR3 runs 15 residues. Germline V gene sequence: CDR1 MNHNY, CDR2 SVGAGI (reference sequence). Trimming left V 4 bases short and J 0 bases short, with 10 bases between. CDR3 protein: CASSSVGGSGNTIYF. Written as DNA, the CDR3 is TGTGCCAGCAGTTCCGTGGGGGGCTCTGGAAACACCATATATTTT.

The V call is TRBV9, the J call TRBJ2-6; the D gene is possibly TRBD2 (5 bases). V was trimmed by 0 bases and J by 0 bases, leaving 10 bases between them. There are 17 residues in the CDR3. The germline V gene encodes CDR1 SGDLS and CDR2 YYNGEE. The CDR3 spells CASSVARGPSGANVLTF. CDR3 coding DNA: TGTGCCAGCAGCGTAGCCCGGGGTCCCTCTGGGGCCAACGTCCTGACTTTC.

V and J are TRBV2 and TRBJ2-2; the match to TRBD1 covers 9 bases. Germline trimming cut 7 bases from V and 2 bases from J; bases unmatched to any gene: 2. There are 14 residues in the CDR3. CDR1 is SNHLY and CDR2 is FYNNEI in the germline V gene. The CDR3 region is CASKGQGNTGELFF. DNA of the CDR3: TGTGCCAGCAAGGGACAGGGCAACACCGGGGAGCTGTTTTTT.

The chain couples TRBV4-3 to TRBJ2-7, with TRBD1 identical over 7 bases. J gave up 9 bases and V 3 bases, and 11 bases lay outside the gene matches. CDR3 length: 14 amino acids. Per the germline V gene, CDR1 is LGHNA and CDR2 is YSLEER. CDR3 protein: CASSQQDRPSAQYF. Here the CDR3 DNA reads TGCGCCAGCAGCCAGCAGGACAGGCCTAGTGCGCAGTACTTC.

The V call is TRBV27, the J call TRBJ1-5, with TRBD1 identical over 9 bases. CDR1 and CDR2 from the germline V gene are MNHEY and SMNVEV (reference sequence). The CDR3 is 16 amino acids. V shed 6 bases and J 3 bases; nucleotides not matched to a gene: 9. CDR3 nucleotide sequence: TGTGCCAGCAGGGGACAGGGACAGGCCTACAATCAGCCCCAGCATTTT. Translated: CASRGQGQAYNQPQHF.

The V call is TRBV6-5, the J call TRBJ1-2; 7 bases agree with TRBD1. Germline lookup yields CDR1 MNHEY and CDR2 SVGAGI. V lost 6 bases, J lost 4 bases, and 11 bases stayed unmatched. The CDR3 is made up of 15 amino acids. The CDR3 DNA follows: TGTGCCAGCAGAGCTGGGGACAGTCAAAGCTATGGCTACACCTTC. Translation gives CASRAGDSQSYGYTF.

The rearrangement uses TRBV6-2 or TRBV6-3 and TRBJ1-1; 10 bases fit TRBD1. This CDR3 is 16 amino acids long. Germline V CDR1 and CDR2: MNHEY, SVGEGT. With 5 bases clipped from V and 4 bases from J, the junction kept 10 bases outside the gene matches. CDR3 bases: TGTGCCAGCAGTCGGGACAGGGGTTCCGGGAGCACTGAAGCTTTCTTT. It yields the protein CASSRDRGSGSTEAFF.

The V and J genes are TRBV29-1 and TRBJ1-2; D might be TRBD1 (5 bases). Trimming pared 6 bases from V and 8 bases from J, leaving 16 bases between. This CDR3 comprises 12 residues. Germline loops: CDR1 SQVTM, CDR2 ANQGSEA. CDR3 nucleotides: TGCAGCGTCTTGAGCTCGGGACGGGGCTACACCTTC. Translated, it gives CSVLSSGRGYTF.

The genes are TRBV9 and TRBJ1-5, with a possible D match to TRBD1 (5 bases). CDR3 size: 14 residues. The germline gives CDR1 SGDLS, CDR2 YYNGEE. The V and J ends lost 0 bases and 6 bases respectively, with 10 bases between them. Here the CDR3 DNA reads TGTGCCAGCAGCGTAGGAACGGGGCGTCAGCCCCAGCATTTT. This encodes CASSVGTGRQPQHF. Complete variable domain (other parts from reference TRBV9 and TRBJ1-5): DSGVTQTPKHLITATGQRVTLRCSPRSGDLSVYWYQQSLDQGLQFLIQYYNGEERAKGNILERFSAQQFPDLHSELNLSSLELGDSALYFCASSVGTGRQPQHFGDGTRLSIL.

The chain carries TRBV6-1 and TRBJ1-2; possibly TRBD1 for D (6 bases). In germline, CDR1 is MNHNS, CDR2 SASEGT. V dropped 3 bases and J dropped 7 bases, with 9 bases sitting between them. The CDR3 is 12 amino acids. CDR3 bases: TGTGCCAGCAGTGATAACAGGGTTGGCTACACCTTC. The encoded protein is CASSDNRVGYTF.

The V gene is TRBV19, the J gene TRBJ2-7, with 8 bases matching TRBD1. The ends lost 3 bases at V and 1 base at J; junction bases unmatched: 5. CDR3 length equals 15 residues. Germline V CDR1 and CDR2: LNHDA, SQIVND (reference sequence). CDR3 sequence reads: CASSIRQGSSYEQYF. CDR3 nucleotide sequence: TGTGCCAGTAGTATTAGACAGGGGTCTTCCTACGAGCAGTACTTC. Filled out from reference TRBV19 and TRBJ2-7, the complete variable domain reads DGGITQSPKYLFRKEGQNVTLSCEQNLNHDAMYWYRQDPGQGLRLIYYSQIVNDFQKGDIAEGYSVSREKKESFPLTVTSAQKNPTAFYLCASSIRQGSSYEQYFGPGTRLTVT.

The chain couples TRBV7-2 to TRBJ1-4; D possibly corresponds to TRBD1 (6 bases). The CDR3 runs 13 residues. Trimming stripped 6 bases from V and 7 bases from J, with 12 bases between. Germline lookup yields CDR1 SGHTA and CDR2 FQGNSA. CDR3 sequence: CASSQTGTEKLFF. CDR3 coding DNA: TGTGCCAGCAGTCAAACAGGGACTGAAAAACTGTTTTTT.

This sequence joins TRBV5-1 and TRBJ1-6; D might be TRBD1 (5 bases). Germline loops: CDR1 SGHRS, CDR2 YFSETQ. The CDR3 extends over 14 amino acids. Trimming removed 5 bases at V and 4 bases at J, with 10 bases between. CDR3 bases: TGCGCCAGCAGTCGGGACGGGTATAATTCACCCCTCCACTTT. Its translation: CASSRDGYNSPLHF.

This chain's CDR3 is CSGGVETQYF. In nucleotides, the CDR3 is TGCAGTGGAGGTGTGGAGACCCAGTACTTC. The V and J genes are TRBV20-1 and TRBJ2-5; D uncertain. Trimming took off 7 bases at V and 5 bases at J, with 8 bases between the two ends. Per the germline V gene, CDR1 is DFQATT and CDR2 is SNEGSKA (reference sequence). This CDR3 is built from 10 residues.

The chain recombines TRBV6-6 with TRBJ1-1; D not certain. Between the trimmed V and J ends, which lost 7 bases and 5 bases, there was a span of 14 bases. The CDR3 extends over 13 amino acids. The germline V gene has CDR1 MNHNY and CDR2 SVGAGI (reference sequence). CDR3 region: CASTERDLTEAFF. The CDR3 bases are TGTGCCAGCACCGAGAGGGATTTAACTGAAGCTTTCTTT.

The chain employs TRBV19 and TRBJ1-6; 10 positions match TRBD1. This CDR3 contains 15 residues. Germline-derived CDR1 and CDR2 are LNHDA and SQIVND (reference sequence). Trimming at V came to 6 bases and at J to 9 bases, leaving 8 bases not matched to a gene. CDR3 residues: CASRTSGQGSSPLHF. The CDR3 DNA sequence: TGTGCCAGTAGAACCTCGGGACAGGGGTCTTCACCCCTCCACTTT.

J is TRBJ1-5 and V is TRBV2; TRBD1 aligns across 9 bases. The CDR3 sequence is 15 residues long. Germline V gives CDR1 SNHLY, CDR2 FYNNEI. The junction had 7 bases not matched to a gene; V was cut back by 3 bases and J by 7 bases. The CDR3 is CASSDTDRGLQPQHF. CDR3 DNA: TGTGCCAGCAGTGATACCGACAGGGGGTTGCAGCCCCAGCATTTT. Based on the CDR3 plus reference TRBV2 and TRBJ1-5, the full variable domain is EPEVTQTPSHQVTQMGQEVILRCVPISNHLYFYWYRQILGQKVEFLVSFYNNEISEKSEIFDDQFSVERPDGSNFTLKIRSTKLEDSAMYFCASSDTDRGLQPQHFGDGTRLSIL.

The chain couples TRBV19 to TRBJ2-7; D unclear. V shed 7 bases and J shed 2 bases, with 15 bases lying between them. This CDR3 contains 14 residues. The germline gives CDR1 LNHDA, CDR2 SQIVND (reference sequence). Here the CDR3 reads CASTNKRPPYEQYF. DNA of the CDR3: TGTGCCAGTACCAATAAAAGGCCTCCCTACGAGCAGTACTTC.

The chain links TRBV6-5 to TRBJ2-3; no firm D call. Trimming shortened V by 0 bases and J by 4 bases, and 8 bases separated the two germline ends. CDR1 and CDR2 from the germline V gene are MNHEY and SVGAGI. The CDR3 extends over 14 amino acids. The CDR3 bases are TGTGCCAGCAGTTACTCTCCCCCCCCAGATACGCAGTATTTT. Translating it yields CASSYSPPPDTQYF.

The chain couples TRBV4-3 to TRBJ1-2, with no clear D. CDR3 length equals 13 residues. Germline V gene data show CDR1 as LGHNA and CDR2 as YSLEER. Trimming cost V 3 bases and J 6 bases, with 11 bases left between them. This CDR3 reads CASSHGPRNGYTF. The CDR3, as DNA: TGCGCCAGCAGCCACGGCCCGAGGAATGGCTACACCTTC.

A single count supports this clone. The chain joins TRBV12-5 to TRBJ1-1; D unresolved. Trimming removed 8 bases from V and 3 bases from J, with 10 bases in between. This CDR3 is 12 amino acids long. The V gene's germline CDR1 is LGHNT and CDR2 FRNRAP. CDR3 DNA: TGTGCTAGTACCCCAGAACACACTGAAGCTTTCTTT. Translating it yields CASTPEHTEAFF.

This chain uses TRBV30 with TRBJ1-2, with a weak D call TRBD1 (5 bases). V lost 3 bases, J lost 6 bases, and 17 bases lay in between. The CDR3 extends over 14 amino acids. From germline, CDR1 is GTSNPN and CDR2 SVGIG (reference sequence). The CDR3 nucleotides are TGTGCCTGGAGCGCCCTATCGGGGGGGGATGGCTACACCTTC. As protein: CAWSALSGGDGYTF.